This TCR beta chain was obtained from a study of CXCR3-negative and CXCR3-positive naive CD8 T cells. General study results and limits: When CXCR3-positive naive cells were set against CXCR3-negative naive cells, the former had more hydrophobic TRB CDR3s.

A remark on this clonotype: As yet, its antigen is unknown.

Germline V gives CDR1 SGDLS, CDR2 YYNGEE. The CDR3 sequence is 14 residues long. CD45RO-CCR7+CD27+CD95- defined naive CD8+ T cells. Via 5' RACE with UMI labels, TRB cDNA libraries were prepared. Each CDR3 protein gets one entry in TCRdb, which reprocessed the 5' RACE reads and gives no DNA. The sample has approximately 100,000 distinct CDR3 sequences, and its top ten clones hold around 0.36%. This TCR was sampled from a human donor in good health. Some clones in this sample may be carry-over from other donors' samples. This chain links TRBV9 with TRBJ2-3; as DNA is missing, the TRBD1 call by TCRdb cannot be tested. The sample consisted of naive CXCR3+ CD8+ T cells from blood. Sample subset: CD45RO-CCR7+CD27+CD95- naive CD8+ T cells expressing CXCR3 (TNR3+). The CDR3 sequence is CASSSEGFTDTQYF.